The 11 T cell receptor beta chains below were found in one sample sequenced in a study of CD4 T cells in relation to SARS-CoV-2 and coronaviruses. Antigens for these TCRs are unknown. TCRdb keeps only in-frame clones here, not all; method: immunoSEQ multiplex PCR. The sample yields about 39,000 clones, just under 85% seen once. The source material was naive CD4+ T cells from PBMCs, cultured in vitro. Specified subset: naive CD4+ T cells isolated by negative enrichment. The receptors originated from an adult with COVID-19.

The J gene is TRBJ1-1, the V gene TRBV5-1; D might be TRBD1 (5 bases). Trimming pared 4 bases from V and 0 bases from J, leaving 10 bases between. The CDR3 runs 14 residues. Germline values: CDR1 SGHRS, CDR2 YFSETQ. The CDR3 DNA reads TGCGCCAGCAGCCTGACAGCCATGAACACTGAAGCTTTCTTT. Amino acids: CASSLTAMNTEAFF.

V usage is TRBV7-9 and J usage is TRBJ2-7; a possible D gene is TRBD2 (7 bases). Germline V gives CDR1 SEHNR, CDR2 FQNEAQ (reference sequence). The CDR3 is made up of 16 amino acids. V was shortened by 6 bases and J by 3 bases, with 21 bases between the two germline ends. In nucleotides, the CDR3 is TGTGCCAGCAGTAATAGGGGGGGCTCGGCCCACTACGAGCAGTACTTC. This sequence encodes CASSNRGGSAHYEQYF. The entire variable domain, with the rest obtained from reference TRBV7-9 and TRBJ2-7, is as follows: DTGVSQNPRHKITKRGQNVTFRCDPISEHNRLYWYRQTLGQGPEFLTYFQNEAQLEKSRLLSDRFSAERPKGSFSTLEIQRTEQGDSAMYLCASSNRGGSAHYEQYFGPGTRLTVT.

The V and J genes are TRBV6-5 and TRBJ1-6; the match to TRBD1 covers 8 bases. Trimming removed 6 bases from V and 9 bases from J; junction bases left unmatched: 10. Germline V gene sequence: CDR1 MNHEY, CDR2 SVGAGI. The CDR3 runs 15 residues. The CDR3 region has the DNA TGTGCCAGCAGACCCGACAGGGGTGGTAGTTCACCCCTCCACTTT. Its protein is CASRPDRGGSSPLHF.

The chain links TRBV2 to TRBJ2-1; 9 bases map to TRBD2. V was pared by 4 bases and J by 8 bases, with 3 bases of the junction left unmatched. This CDR3 contains 13 residues. Germline-derived CDR1 and CDR2 are SNHLY and FYNNEI. DNA of the CDR3: TGTGCCAGCAGTGGGATAGCGGGGGATGAGCAGTTCTTC. Encoded protein: CASSGIAGDEQFF.

The chain employs TRBV4-1 and TRBJ1-6; no clear D gene. Trimming stripped 0 bases from V and 7 bases from J, with 7 bases between. CDR3 length equals 14 residues. CDR1 and CDR2 from the germline V gene are MGHRA and YSYEKL. CDR3 sequence (DNA): TGCGCCAGCAGCCAAGATTCGTGGAATTCACCCCTCCACTTT. This codes for CASSQDSWNSPLHF.

The CDR3 nucleotides are TGTGCCAGCTCACCATCTCGGGAGACCGAGACAGATACGCAGTATTTT. This sequence encodes CASSPSRETETDTQYF. The genes are TRBV18 and TRBJ2-3; tentatively, D is TRBD2 (6 bases). CDR1 and CDR2 from the germline V gene are KGHSH and LQKENI. Trimming stripped 2 bases from V and 3 bases from J, with 15 bases between. The CDR3 sequence is 16 residues long.

The J gene is TRBJ2-1, the V gene TRBV24-1; the D is unclear. V was pared by 4 bases and J by 4 bases, with 13 bases between. The V gene's germline CDR1 is KGHDR and CDR2 SFDVKD. There are 15 residues in the CDR3. The CDR3 DNA follows: TGTGCCACCAGTGACCCGGGTCCCAGTTACAATGAGCAGTTCTTC. This encodes CATSDPGPSYNEQFF.

The chain uses TRBV12-3 or TRBV12-4 and TRBJ2-5, with D unresolved. The V and J ends lost 3 bases and 5 bases respectively, with 4 bases between them. There are 11 residues in the CDR3. CDR3 coding DNA: TGTGCCAGCAGTTTTGCGGAGACCCAGTACTTC. Translation: CASSFAETQYF.

This clone showed up just a few times. This rearrangement joins TRBV7-9 to TRBJ2-7; 11 bases match TRBD2. The V and J ends lost 5 bases and 6 bases, in that order; junction bases with no gene match: 6. Germline V gene data show CDR1 as SEHNR and CDR2 as FQNEAQ (reference sequence). The CDR3 consists of 14 residues. The DNA of the CDR3 is TGTGCCAGCAGCATACTAGCGGGAGTTGGCGAGCAGTACTTC. Protein sequence: CASSILAGVGEQYF. The full variable domain, with the rest looked up from reference TRBV7-9 and TRBJ2-7, is DTGVSQNPRHKITKRGQNVTFRCDPISEHNRLYWYRQTLGQGPEFLTYFQNEAQLEKSRLLSDRFSAERPKGSFSTLEIQRTEQGDSAMYLCASSILAGVGEQYFGPGTRLTVT.

The rearrangement uses TRBV3-1 (or the pseudogene TRBV3-2) and TRBJ2-3; D gene unclear. The V end lost 4 bases, the J end lost 3 bases, and 17 bases lay between the germline ends. CDR3 size: 16 residues. CDR1 is LGHDT, CDR2 YNNKEL, per germline (reference sequence). CDR3 residues: CASSLRPTGRTDTQYF. The CDR3 region has the DNA TGTGCCAGCAGCCTGAGGCCTACGGGCAGGACAGATACGCAGTATTTT.

CDR3 nucleotide sequence: TGTGCCAGCAGTGAAGTCGCGGGAACAGATACGCAGTATTTT. Residues: CASSEVAGTDTQYF. The chain joins TRBV6-1 to TRBJ2-3, with a weak D call TRBD2 (6 bases). This CDR3 has 14 residues. Looked up from germline, CDR1 is MNHNS and CDR2 is SASEGT. The ends were cut back, 1 base at V and 3 bases at J, with 8 bases in the middle.